Sequencing of this TCR beta chain was carried out in a study of vaccination effects on CD4 cells after COVID-19 (dated by TCRdb to the early 2020s). Regarding the research as a whole: In the ViraFEST assay, PBMC were stimulated with viral peptide pools, and antigen-specific CD4+ T cell clonotypes were then identified by expansion using TCR sequencing. Participants received two doses of either the BNT162b2 or the mRNA-1273 mRNA SARS-CoV-2 vaccine. In two convalescent patients, pre-vaccine samples were collected 16 days and one week ahead of the first dose, 142 and 148 days after COVID-19 diagnosis. Each well held 1.5 million to 2 million PBMC cultured in IMDM containing approximately 5.3% human AB serum, roughly 9.6 IU/ml IL-2 and gentamicin, along with roughly 10 ug/ml peptides. The study compared SARS-CoV-2 spike-specific CD4+ TCR repertoires before and after mRNA vaccination in COVID-19 convalescent patients and infection-naive vaccine recipients. A total of 10 COVID-19 convalescent patients and 4 SARS-CoV-2-naive healthy vaccine recipients were included in the full study. Cultures from other donors in the study were sequenced with the Oncomine TCR Beta short-read assay on an Illumina iSeq 100. Broad study findings and their caveats: At late post-vaccination timepoints, both infection-induced and vaccine-induced clones showed marked clonal contraction, consistent with waning T cell responses. In convalescent patients, the post-vaccine spike-reactive repertoire was composed mainly of new vaccine-induced clones that were largely distinct from infection-induced clones. Limitations of the study were the small number of convalescent patients and the absence of early post-infection timepoints.

In regard to this clone: Its recognized antigen is unknown. Base qualities are missing; no much larger clone stands one base away.

The CDR3, cysteine through phenylalanine, is 15 amino acids long. This entry keeps only the CDR3 DNA: 45 bases, framed from base 1. CDR1 and CDR2 (SGDLS, YYNGEE) derive from the germline V gene. V sheds 5 bases and J sheds 0 bases, leaving 12 bases between their ends. To prepare the library, the immunoSEQ multiplex PCR assay was applied. DNA from the cultured, isolated CD4+ T cells was subjected to TCR beta CDR3 sequencing. The authors' analysis ran thus. Non-productive TCR sequences were removed and reads were trimmed to the CDR3 region, keeping CDR3s of at least 7 amino acids. The MANAFEST web app was used to identify antigen-specific clonotypes by comparing expansion in peptide wells with expansion in reference cultures. For clones to be considered positive, expansion at FDR<0.05 versus reference and all other wells, an odds ratio above 5, and a frequency above 0.1% in two replicate wells were required. A clonotype was defined as cross-reactive if the clonotype was significantly expanded both in SARS-CoV-2 spike wells and in at least one common cold coronavirus spike condition. Using the stringdist R package, CDR3 similarity was measured by Levenshtein distance, and unrooted trees were constructed with ape in R 3.6.1. Sourced from immuneACCESS, this table was stored by TCRdb with only in-frame sequences that have V and J called. A share of the clones is absent; for the studies checked, an unresolved V gene accounts for under half, and the remainder has no known explanation. V and J calls and clone size are given by that table; D and trimming were obtained from the DNA. The sample yields some 49,000 clones; roughly 72% were counted once. Roughly 8.7% of the sample comes from the top ten.

After 10 days of culture, CD4+ T cells were isolated with the EasySep CD4+ T cell isolation kit. Convalescent patients had PCR-confirmed SARS-CoV-2 infection between March and December 2020, before Alpha, Beta and Delta variants emerged in the United States. On days 3 and 7, half of the culture medium was replaced with fresh IL-2-containing medium. Unless noted otherwise, every peptide stimulation condition was cultured in triplicate wells. Using Ficoll-Paque Plus gradient centrifugation, PBMC were separated from whole blood and then either used fresh or cryopreserved at -140C. The QIAamp micro DNA kit was used to extract genomic DNA from the cultured CD4+ T cells.

The origin of this receptor is a human donor who had a prior SARS-CoV-2 infection. This sequence uses TRBV9 and TRBJ2-1, with a weak D call of TRBD2 (5 bases match). The input for sequencing was CD4+ T cells from PBMCs cultured without peptide, taken before COVID-19 vaccination. The CDR3 corresponds to CASSGLRDSYNEQFF. The DNA sequence is as follows: TGTGCCAGCAGTGGTCTGAGGGACTCCTACAATGAGCAGTTCTTC.